Listed below are T cell receptor beta chains from one sample, sequenced in a study of technical replicates of blood from a few donors. TCRdb keeps only in-frame clones here, not all; method: immunoSEQ multiplex PCR. In the table there are under 85,000 clones, 85% to 95% of which are singletons. Material for sequencing was T cells isolated from PBMCs. The receptors shown here come from a human donor in good health. Each CDR3 is given with its conserved first and last residue. D genes are given only for firm matches. Rows may omit the clone size; those that give it use once, few, many or a size class.

d_call: NA; clone_size: NA; v_call: TRBV4-1; j_call: TRBJ2-7; cdr3_aa: CASSQEQDSYEQYF; cdr3_nt: TGCGCCAGCAGCCAAGAACAGGACTCCTACGAGCAGTACTTC
d_call: NA; clone_size: NA; v_call: TRBV30; j_call: TRBJ2-3; cdr3_aa: CAWEDNTQYF; cdr3_nt: TGTGCCTGGGAGGACAATACGCAGTATTTT
d_call: TRBD1; clone_size: once; v_call: TRBV13; j_call: TRBJ1-2; cdr3_aa: CASSPGTGTNYGYTF; cdr3_nt: TGTGCCAGCAGCCCTGGGACAGGAACTAACTATGGCTACACCTTC
d_call: TRBD1; clone_size: NA; v_call: TRBV2; j_call: TRBJ1-2; cdr3_aa: CASSLYGQGYNYGYTF; cdr3_nt: TGTGCCAGCAGCTTATACGGACAGGGTTATAACTATGGCTACACCTTC
d_call: NA; clone_size: NA; v_call: TRBV27; j_call: TRBJ2-1; cdr3_aa: CASSPLTRSSSYNEQFF; cdr3_nt: TGTGCCAGCAGTCCCCTCACACGTTCCAGCTCCTACAATGAGCAGTTCTTC
d_call: NA; clone_size: NA; v_call: TRBV9; j_call: TRBJ2-5; cdr3_aa: CASSPIQGSRNQETQYF; cdr3_nt: TGTGCCAGCAGCCCTATTCAGGGTTCGAGGAACCAAGAGACCCAGTACTTC
d_call: NA; clone_size: NA; v_call: TRBV9; j_call: TRBJ2-3; cdr3_aa: CASSGFTGNTDTQYF; cdr3_nt: TGTGCCAGCAGCGGGTTTACGGGGAACACAGATACGCAGTATTTT
d_call: TRBD1; clone_size: NA; v_call: TRBV7-6; j_call: TRBJ1-5; cdr3_aa: CASSLGQGRNQPQHF; cdr3_nt: TGTGCCAGCAGCTTAGGACAGGGGCGAAATCAGCCCCAGCATTTT
d_call: TRBD1; clone_size: NA; v_call: TRBV19; j_call: TRBJ1-1; cdr3_aa: CASSVGGLRNTEAFF; cdr3_nt: TGTGCCAGTAGTGTAGGGGGCCTGCGGAACACTGAAGCTTTCTTT
d_call: TRBD2; clone_size: NA; v_call: TRBV5-1; j_call: TRBJ2-7; cdr3_aa: CASSLTSGNYEQYF; cdr3_nt: TGCGCCAGCAGCCTGACTAGCGGGAACTACGAGCAGTACTTC
d_call: TRBD2; clone_size: NA; v_call: TRBV29-1; j_call: TRBJ2-7; cdr3_aa: CSVEKTSGRFYEQYF; cdr3_nt: TGCAGCGTTGAAAAGACTAGCGGGAGGTTCTACGAGCAGTACTTC
d_call: NA; clone_size: NA; v_call: TRBV5-5; j_call: TRBJ2-7; cdr3_aa: CASSYLFLEQYF; cdr3_nt: TGTGCCAGCAGCTACCTCTTCCTAGAGCAGTACTTC
d_call: TRBD2; clone_size: NA; v_call: TRBV19; j_call: TRBJ2-7; cdr3_aa: CASSIPGISGVYEQYF; cdr3_nt: TGTGCCAGTAGTATTCCGGGGATCAGCGGGGTCTACGAGCAGTACTTC
d_call: TRBD2; clone_size: NA; v_call: TRBV6-1; j_call: TRBJ2-7; cdr3_aa: CASSVLAGGPENYEQYF; cdr3_nt: TGTGCCAGCAGTGTACTAGCGGGAGGGCCTGAAAACTACGAGCAGTACTTC
d_call: TRBD2; clone_size: NA; v_call: TRBV6-6; j_call: TRBJ2-7; cdr3_aa: CASSYSLWVAGGQYF; cdr3_nt: TGTGCCAGCAGTTACTCCCTATGGGTAGCGGGAGGGCAGTACTTC
d_call: NA; clone_size: NA; v_call: TRBV27; j_call: TRBJ2-3; cdr3_aa: CASSLFRGEDTQYF; cdr3_nt: TGTGCCAGCAGTTTATTCAGGGGCGAAGATACGCAGTATTTT
d_call: TRBD1; clone_size: few; v_call: TRBV28; j_call: TRBJ2-1; cdr3_aa: CASRLDRGDNEQFF; cdr3_nt: TGTGCCAGCAGACTTGACAGGGGGGACAATGAGCAGTTCTTC
d_call: TRBD1; clone_size: once; v_call: TRBV27; j_call: TRBJ1-5; cdr3_aa: CASSGQGTYQPQHF; cdr3_nt: TGTGCCAGCAGTGGACAGGGGACTTATCAGCCCCAGCATTTT
d_call: NA; clone_size: NA; v_call: TRBV11-2; j_call: TRBJ2-3; cdr3_aa: CASTPREWSDTQYF; cdr3_nt: TGTGCCAGCACCCCGAGGGAATGGTCAGATACGCAGTATTTT
d_call: NA; clone_size: NA; v_call: TRBV19; j_call: TRBJ1-2; cdr3_aa: CASSMGGGYGYTF; cdr3_nt: TGTGCCAGTAGTATGGGAGGTGGCTATGGCTACACCTTC
d_call: TRBD1; clone_size: NA; v_call: TRBV19; j_call: TRBJ1-2; cdr3_aa: CASSIAPDRGAWYDYGYTF; cdr3_nt: TGTGCCAGTAGTATAGCTCCCGACAGGGGGGCGTGGTACGACTATGGCTACACCTTC
d_call: NA; clone_size: NA; v_call: TRBV19; j_call: TRBJ1-5; cdr3_aa: CASRRMNQPQHF; cdr3_nt: TGTGCCAGTAGGAGAATGAATCAGCCCCAGCATTTT
d_call: NA; clone_size: NA; v_call: TRBV5-5; j_call: TRBJ1-3; cdr3_aa: CASSSRQHGNTIYF; cdr3_nt: TGTGCCAGCAGCTCTCGACAGCATGGAAACACCATATATTTT
d_call: NA; clone_size: NA; v_call: TRBV6-6; j_call: TRBJ2-7; cdr3_aa: CASTGESSYEQYF; cdr3_nt: TGTGCCAGCACCGGGGAGAGCTCCTACGAGCAGTACTTC
d_call: NA; clone_size: NA; v_call: TRBV4-3; j_call: TRBJ2-5; cdr3_aa: CASSQDPAGPETQYF; cdr3_nt: TGCGCCAGCAGCCAAGATCCCGCAGGGCCAGAGACCCAGTACTTC
d_call: NA; clone_size: NA; v_call: TRBV6-1; j_call: TRBJ1-4; cdr3_aa: CASSTEEGWEKLFF; cdr3_nt: TGTGCCAGCAGTACCGAGGAGGGGTGGGAAAAACTGTTTTTT
d_call: NA; clone_size: NA; v_call: TRBV11-1; j_call: TRBJ1-1; cdr3_aa: CASSHRDTEAFF; cdr3_nt: TGTGCCAGCAGCCATAGAGACACTGAAGCTTTCTTT
d_call: NA; clone_size: NA; v_call: TRBV19; j_call: TRBJ2-5; cdr3_aa: CASSGTWGEETQYF; cdr3_nt: TGTGCCAGTAGCGGGACTTGGGGGGAAGAGACCCAGTACTTC
d_call: TRBD1; clone_size: NA; v_call: TRBV29-1; j_call: TRBJ1-2; cdr3_aa: CSVDDREANYGYTF; cdr3_nt: TGCAGCGTCGATGACAGGGAGGCTAACTATGGCTACACCTTC
d_call: NA; clone_size: NA; v_call: TRBV6-5; j_call: TRBJ1-4; cdr3_aa: CASSGQEKLFF; cdr3_nt: TGTGCCAGCAGCGGACAGGAAAAACTGTTTTTT
d_call: NA; clone_size: NA; v_call: TRBV4-2; j_call: TRBJ2-7; cdr3_aa: CASSQAFGGSGTYEQYF; cdr3_nt: TGTGCCAGCAGCCAAGCCTTCGGAGGGAGTGGGACCTACGAGCAGTACTTC
d_call: NA; clone_size: once; v_call: TRBV19; j_call: TRBJ2-6; cdr3_aa: CASSSSGANVLTF; cdr3_nt: TGTGCCAGCTCGTCCTCTGGGGCCAACGTCCTGACTTTC
d_call: TRBD2; clone_size: NA; v_call: TRBV14; j_call: TRBJ2-3; cdr3_aa: CASSQDRLAGADTQYF; cdr3_nt: TGTGCCAGCAGCCAAGATCGGTTAGCGGGAGCAGATACGCAGTATTTT
d_call: NA; clone_size: NA; v_call: TRBV20-1; j_call: TRBJ2-3; cdr3_aa: CSASLGGTQYF; cdr3_nt: TGCAGTGCTAGTTTGGGGGGTACGCAGTATTTT
d_call: NA; clone_size: NA; v_call: TRBV30; j_call: TRBJ2-3; cdr3_aa: CAWSRATIGTDTQYF; cdr3_nt: TGTGCCTGGAGTCGCGCGACTATCGGGACAGATACGCAGTATTTT
d_call: NA; clone_size: NA; v_call: TRBV9; j_call: TRBJ1-1; cdr3_aa: CASSPGRKGGNTEAFF; cdr3_nt: TGTGCCAGCAGCCCAGGTCGAAAAGGGGGAAACACTGAAGCTTTCTTT
d_call: NA; clone_size: NA; v_call: TRBV27; j_call: TRBJ1-1; cdr3_aa: CASSLAGYGEAFF; cdr3_nt: TGTGCCAGCAGTTTAGCAGGATATGGTGAAGCTTTCTTT
d_call: NA; clone_size: NA; v_call: TRBV4-1; j_call: TRBJ1-4; cdr3_aa: CASSPSYLTNEKLFF; cdr3_nt: TGCGCCAGCAGCCCAAGCTACTTGACTAATGAAAAACTGTTTTTT
d_call: NA; clone_size: NA; v_call: TRBV7-2; j_call: TRBJ1-1; cdr3_aa: CASSMSGNTEAFF; cdr3_nt: TGTGCCAGCAGCATGTCAGGGAACACTGAAGCTTTCTTT
d_call: TRBD1; clone_size: NA; v_call: TRBV4-1; j_call: TRBJ1-5; cdr3_aa: CASSSRDRGSYSNQPQHF; cdr3_nt: TGCGCCAGCAGCAGCCGGGACAGGGGGTCGTATAGCAATCAGCCCCAGCATTTT
d_call: TRBD1; clone_size: NA; v_call: TRBV9; j_call: TRBJ1-4; cdr3_aa: CASSVAADRDPTNEKLFF; cdr3_nt: TGTGCCAGCAGCGTAGCGGCGGACAGGGACCCAACTAATGAAAAACTGTTTTTT
d_call: TRBD2; clone_size: NA; v_call: TRBV2; j_call: TRBJ2-5; cdr3_aa: CASSELGAGGPGETQYF; cdr3_nt: TGTGCCAGCAGCGAATTGGGAGCGGGAGGGCCCGGGGAGACCCAGTACTTC
d_call: NA; clone_size: once; v_call: TRBV27; j_call: TRBJ2-4; cdr3_aa: CASSPPGLLLRNIQYF; cdr3_nt: TGTGCCAGCAGTCCACCCGGACTCCTCCTGAGAAACATTCAGTACTTC
d_call: TRBD2; clone_size: NA; v_call: TRBV6-7; j_call: TRBJ2-7; cdr3_aa: CASSYRTSGRYEQYF; cdr3_nt: TGTGCCAGCAGTTACCGGACTAGCGGTCGCTACGAGCAGTACTTC
d_call: NA; clone_size: NA; v_call: TRBV5-1; j_call: TRBJ2-7; cdr3_aa: CASSFSDEQYF; cdr3_nt: TGCGCCAGCAGCTTTTCAGACGAGCAGTACTTC
d_call: TRBD1; clone_size: NA; v_call: TRBV6-6; j_call: TRBJ1-2; cdr3_aa: CASIRGQDVYGYTF; cdr3_nt: TGTGCCAGCATTAGGGGACAGGACGTATATGGCTACACCTTC